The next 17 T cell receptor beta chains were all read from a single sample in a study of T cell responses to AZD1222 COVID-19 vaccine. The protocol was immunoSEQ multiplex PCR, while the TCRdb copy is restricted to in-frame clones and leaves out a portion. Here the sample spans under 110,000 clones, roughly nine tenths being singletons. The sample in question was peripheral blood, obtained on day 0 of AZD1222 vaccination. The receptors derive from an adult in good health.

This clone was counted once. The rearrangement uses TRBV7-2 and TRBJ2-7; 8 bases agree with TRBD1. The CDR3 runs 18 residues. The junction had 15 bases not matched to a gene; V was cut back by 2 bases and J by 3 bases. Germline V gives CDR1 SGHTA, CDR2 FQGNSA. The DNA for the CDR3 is TGTGCCAGCAGCTTAAGTGTTTTTGAGGGGACAGGTGGCTACGAGCAGTACTTC. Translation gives CASSLSVFEGTGGYEQYF.

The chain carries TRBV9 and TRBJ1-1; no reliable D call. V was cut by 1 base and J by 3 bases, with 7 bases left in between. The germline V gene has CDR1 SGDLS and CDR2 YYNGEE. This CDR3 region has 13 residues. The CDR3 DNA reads TGTGCCAGCAGCGTAACGGCCTACACTGAAGCTTTCTTT. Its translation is CASSVTAYTEAFF.

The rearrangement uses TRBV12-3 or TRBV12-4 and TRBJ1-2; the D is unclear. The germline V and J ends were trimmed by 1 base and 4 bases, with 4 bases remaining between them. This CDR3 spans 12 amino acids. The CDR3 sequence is CASSLDGYGYTF. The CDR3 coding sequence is TGTGCCAGCAGTTTAGATGGCTATGGCTACACCTTC.

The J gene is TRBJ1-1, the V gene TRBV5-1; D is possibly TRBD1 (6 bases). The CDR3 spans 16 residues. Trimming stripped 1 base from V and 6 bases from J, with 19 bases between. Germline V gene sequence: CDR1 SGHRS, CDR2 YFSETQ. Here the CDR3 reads CASSLNTGFNGAEAFF. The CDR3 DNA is TGCGCCAGCAGCTTGAATACAGGGTTTAATGGGGCTGAAGCTTTCTTT.

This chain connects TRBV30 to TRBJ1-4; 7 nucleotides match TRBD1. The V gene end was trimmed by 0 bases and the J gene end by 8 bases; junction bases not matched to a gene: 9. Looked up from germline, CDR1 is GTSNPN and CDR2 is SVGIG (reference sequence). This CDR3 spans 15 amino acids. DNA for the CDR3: TGTGCCTGGAGTGTACTCACGAGGGGGCAGGAAAAACTGTTTTTT. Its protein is CAWSVLTRGQEKLFF.

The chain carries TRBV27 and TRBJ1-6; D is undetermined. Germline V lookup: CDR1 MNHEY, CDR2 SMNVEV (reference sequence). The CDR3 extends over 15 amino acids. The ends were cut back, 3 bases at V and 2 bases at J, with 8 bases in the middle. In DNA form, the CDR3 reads TGTGCCAGCAGTTTGGGTTGGACCTATAATTCACCCCTCCACTTT. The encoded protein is CASSLGWTYNSPLHF.

This chain's CDR3 is CASRPGLAGVYNEQFF. Written as DNA, the CDR3 is TGCGCCAGCAGGCCCGGACTAGCGGGAGTTTATAATGAGCAGTTCTTC. The genes are TRBV10-2 and TRBJ2-1; TRBD2 matches at 13 bases. Germline trimming cut 6 bases from V and 7 bases from J; bases unmatched to any gene: 9. The CDR3 runs 16 residues. Per germline, CDR1 WSHSY and CDR2 SAAADI.

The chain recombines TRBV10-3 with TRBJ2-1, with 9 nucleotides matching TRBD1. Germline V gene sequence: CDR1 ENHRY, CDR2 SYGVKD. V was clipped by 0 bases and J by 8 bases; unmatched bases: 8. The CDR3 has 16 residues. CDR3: CAISESVPGQGDEQFF. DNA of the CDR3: TGTGCCATCAGTGAGTCTGTCCCGGGACAGGGTGATGAGCAGTTCTTC.

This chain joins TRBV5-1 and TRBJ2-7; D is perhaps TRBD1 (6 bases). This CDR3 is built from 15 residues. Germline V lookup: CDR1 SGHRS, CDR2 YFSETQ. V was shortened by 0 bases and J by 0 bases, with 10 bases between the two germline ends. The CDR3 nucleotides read TGCGCCAGCAGCTTGGGGGGGCTAGGCTCCTACGAGCAGTACTTC. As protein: CASSLGGLGSYEQYF.

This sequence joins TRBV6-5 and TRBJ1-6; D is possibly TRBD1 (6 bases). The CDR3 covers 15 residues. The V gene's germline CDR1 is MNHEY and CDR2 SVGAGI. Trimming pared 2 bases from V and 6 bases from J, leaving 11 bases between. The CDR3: CASSYGGGSNSPLHF. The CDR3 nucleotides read TGTGCCAGCAGTTACGGGGGGGGCAGTAATTCACCCCTCCACTTT.

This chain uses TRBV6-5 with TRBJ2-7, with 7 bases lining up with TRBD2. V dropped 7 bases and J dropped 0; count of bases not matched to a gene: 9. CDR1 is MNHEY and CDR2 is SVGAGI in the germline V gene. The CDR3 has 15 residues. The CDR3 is CASIKEASGSYEQYF. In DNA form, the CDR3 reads TGTGCCAGCATTAAGGAGGCTAGCGGCTCCTACGAGCAGTACTTC.

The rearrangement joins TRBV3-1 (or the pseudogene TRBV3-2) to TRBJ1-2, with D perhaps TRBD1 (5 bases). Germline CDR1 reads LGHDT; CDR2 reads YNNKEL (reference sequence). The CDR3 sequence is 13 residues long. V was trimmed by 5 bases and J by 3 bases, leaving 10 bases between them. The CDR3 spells CASSEGWDYGYTF. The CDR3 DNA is TGTGCCAGCAGCGAGGGGTGGGACTATGGCTACACCTTC.

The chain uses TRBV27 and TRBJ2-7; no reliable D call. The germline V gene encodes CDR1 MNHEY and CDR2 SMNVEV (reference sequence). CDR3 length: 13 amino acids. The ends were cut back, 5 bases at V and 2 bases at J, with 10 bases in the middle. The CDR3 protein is CASSTRGPYEQYF. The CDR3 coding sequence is TGTGCCAGCAGTACTCGTGGCCCCTACGAGCAGTACTTC.

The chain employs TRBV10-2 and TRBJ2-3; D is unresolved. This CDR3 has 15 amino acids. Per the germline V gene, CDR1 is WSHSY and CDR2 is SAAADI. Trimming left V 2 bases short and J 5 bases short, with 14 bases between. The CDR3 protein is CASSEDRFRLDTQYF. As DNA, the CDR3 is TGCGCCAGCAGTGAGGATAGGTTCCGGTTAGATACGCAGTATTTT.

The CDR3 loop is CASSSGQGWYNEQFF. CDR3 nucleotide sequence: TGTGCCAGCTCAAGTGGACAGGGGTGGTACAATGAGCAGTTCTTC. V is TRBV18 and J is TRBJ2-1; 9 nucleotides match TRBD1. The V and J ends lost 5 bases and 4 bases, in that order; junction bases with no gene match: 6. The CDR3 runs to 15 residues. Germline V gene data show CDR1 as KGHSH and CDR2 as LQKENI.

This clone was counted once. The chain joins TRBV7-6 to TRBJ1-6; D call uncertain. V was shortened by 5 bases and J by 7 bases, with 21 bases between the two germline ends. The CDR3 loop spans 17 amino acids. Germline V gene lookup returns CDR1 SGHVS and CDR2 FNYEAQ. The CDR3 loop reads CASSPIASRLNNSPLHF. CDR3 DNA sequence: TGTGCCAGCAGCCCCATCGCCAGCCGTCTGAACAATTCACCCCTCCACTTT.

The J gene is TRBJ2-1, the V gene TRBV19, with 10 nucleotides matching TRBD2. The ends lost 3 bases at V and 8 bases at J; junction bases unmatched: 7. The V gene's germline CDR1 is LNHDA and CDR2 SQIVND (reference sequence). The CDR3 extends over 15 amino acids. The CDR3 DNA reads TGTGCCAGTAGTATGCTAGCGGGAGTATCCCATGAGCAGTTCTTC. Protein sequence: CASSMLAGVSHEQFF.